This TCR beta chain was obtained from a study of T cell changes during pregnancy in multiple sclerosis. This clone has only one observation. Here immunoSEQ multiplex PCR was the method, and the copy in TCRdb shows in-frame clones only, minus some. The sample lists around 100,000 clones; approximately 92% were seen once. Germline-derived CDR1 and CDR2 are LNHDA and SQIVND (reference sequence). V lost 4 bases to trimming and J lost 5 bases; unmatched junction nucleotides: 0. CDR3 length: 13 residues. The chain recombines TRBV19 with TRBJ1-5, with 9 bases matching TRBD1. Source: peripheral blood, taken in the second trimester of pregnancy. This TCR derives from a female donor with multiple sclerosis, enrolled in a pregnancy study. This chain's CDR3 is CASSRTGDQPQHF. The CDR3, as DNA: TGTGCCAGTAGTAGGACAGGGGATCAGCCCCAGCATTTT.